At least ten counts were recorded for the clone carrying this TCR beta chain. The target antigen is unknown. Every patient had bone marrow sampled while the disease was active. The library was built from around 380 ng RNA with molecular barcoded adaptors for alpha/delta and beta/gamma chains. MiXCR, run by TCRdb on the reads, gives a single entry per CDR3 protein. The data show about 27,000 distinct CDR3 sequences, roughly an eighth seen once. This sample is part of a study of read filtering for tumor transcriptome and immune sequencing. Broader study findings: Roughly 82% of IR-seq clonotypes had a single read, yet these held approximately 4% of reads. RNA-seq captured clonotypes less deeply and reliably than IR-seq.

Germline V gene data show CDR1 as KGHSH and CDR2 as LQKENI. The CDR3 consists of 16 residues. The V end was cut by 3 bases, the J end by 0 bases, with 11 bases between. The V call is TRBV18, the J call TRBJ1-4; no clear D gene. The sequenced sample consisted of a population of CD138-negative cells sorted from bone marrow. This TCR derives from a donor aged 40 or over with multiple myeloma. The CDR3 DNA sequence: TGTGCCAGCTCACCCGGTGGGCCCGCAACTAATGAAAAACTGTTTTTT. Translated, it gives CASSPGGPATNEKLFF.